This record looks at one TCR beta chain sequence and its context. In its sample, this clone was seen once. Its antigen is currently not known. Base qualities are not provided; no much larger clone lies one nucleotide away. Other DNA sequences in the same sample also yield this CDR3. TCRbeta CDR3 regions were amplified from genomic DNA by means of the immunoSEQ Assay, a bias-controlled multiplex PCR. The source study handled its data this way. Within the assay, amplification of reference gene primers was used to estimate how many nucleated cells each sample contained. Sequence reads were collapsed and filtered to measure the absolute abundance of every unique TCRbeta CDR3 rearrangement. Productive Simpson clonality was computed per sample as the square root of Simpson's diversity index over productive rearrangements. TCRdb took this table from immuneACCESS and kept in-frame rearrangements with V and J called. Such tables lack part of the clones; where checked against another copy, unresolved V genes explain under half of the gap, and the rest is unexplained. The V and J calls and clone size were taken over from that table, and D and trimming were inferred from the DNA. This sample has a few hundred thousand clones in its table, and around 84% of those were observed once. 2% to 2.5% of the sample comes from the top ten.

Reading the germline V gene gives CDR1 SGHTS and CDR2 YDEGEE. From its cysteine to its phenylalanine, the CDR3 spans 14 amino acids. The DNA shown is the 42-base CDR3, in frame from base 1. Between the V and J ends, shortened by 0 bases and 3 bases respectively, the junction contains 7 bases. This specimen comes from a study of blood T cell repertoires in COVID-19 (dated by TCRdb to 2019 to 2021). For the study in its entirety: Samples covering the acute and convalescent phases of COVID-19 were provided by collaborators in the United States, Italy and Spain. Where available, HLA class I and class II types were obtained from metadata supplied by the sample provider rather than from assay-based typing. The material from the prospective study consisted of cDNA or gDNA derived from T cells, B-cell-depleted T cells, or PBMCs. The repertoires were released in a freely available public database intended as a resource for research on the immune response to SARS-CoV-2. The dataset comprised deeply sampled blood TCRbeta repertoires from subjects exposed to, actively infected with, or recovered from COVID-19. Samples were obtained from the ongoing ImmuneRACE study (first 160 participants) and from about 1,300 subjects provided by 6 global collaborators. Nearly every sample came with metadata listing a de-identified subject ID, COVID-19 status, age in years and sex.

Another Seattle source contributed samples from volunteer blood donors who had recovered from COVID-19. Each collaborating institution followed its own protocols to collect whole blood in K2EDTA tubes. For TCRbeta analysis, collaborators shipped samples in one of three forms: frozen whole blood, isolated PBMCs, or DNA extracted from either of those sample types. Study-wide findings and limitations: The amount of clinical and demographic metadata varied by source and participant and was provided uncurated.

The clonotype was recovered from a man in his forties who had recovered from COVID-19. Sequencing was carried out using peripheral blood. The chain was built from TRBV5-8 and TRBJ1-5; there is no confident call for the D gene. The sequenced DNA: TGTGCCAGCAGCTTGGGCGGTTCCAATCAGCCCCAGCATTTT. Translated, it reads CASSLGGSNQPQHF.